The 30 T cell receptor beta chains reported below all come from one sample, sequenced in a study of T cell repertoires and Cas9 in healthy adults. The table came from immunoSEQ multiplex PCR; TCRdb's copy has only in-frame clones and leaves some out. The sample records about 15,000 clones, about nine tenths being singletons. The sample taken for sequencing was Tregs (CD4+, CD25+, CD127-, CD137-, CD154-) from PBMCs; culture status not recorded. These receptors all stem from a human donor in good health.

This clone was seen a single time. This chain joins TRBV18 and TRBJ1-1, with unresolved D. Trimming pared 3 bases from V and 4 bases from J, leaving 12 bases between. From germline, CDR1 is KGHSH and CDR2 LQKENI. The CDR3 sequence is 14 residues long. This CDR3 is CASSPRGLLTEAFF. The DNA for the CDR3 is TGTGCCAGCTCACCTCGCGGGCTTCTCACTGAAGCTTTCTTT. Using reference TRBV18 and TRBJ1-1 for the parts outside the CDR3, the full variable domain is NAGVMQNPRHLVRRRGQEARLRCSPMKGHSHVYWYRQLPEEGLKFMVYLQKENIIDESGMPKERFSAEFPKEGPSILRIQQVVRGDSAAYFCASSPRGLLTEAFFGQGTRLTVV.

The CDR3 DNA follows: TGTGCCAGCACCCATGGTAGCTCCTATAATTCACCCCTCCACTTT. Its protein is CASTHGSSYNSPLHF. The chain carries TRBV5-6 and TRBJ1-6; D unresolved. Per germline, CDR1 SGHDT and CDR2 YYEEEE. V was clipped by 6 bases and J by 0 bases, with 10 bases between them. CDR3 length: 15 amino acids. Using reference TRBV5-6 and TRBJ1-6 for the parts outside the CDR3, the full variable domain is DAGVTQSPTHLIKTRGQQVTLRCSPKSGHDTVSWYQQALGQGPQFIFQYYEEEERQRGNFPDRFSGHQFPNYSSELNVNALLLGDSALYLCASTHGSSYNSPLHFGNGTRLTVT.

The sample holds a few counts of this clone. The chain is built from TRBV7-2 and TRBJ1-3; D possibly corresponds to TRBD1 (5 bases). CDR3 length equals 14 residues. In germline, CDR1 is SGHTA, CDR2 FQGNSA. The V gene lost 7 bases and the J gene lost 1 base, with 11 bases spanning the gap. The CDR3 spells CASKFRGSGNTIYF. In DNA, the CDR3 is TGTGCCAGCAAATTTCGGGGGTCTGGAAACACCATATATTTT.

This rearrangement joins TRBV11-2 to TRBJ2-7; TRBD1 matches at 8 bases. The germline gives CDR1 SGHAT, CDR2 FQNNGV. V lost 6 bases to trimming and J lost 2 bases; unmatched junction nucleotides: 12. The CDR3 is 16 residues long. The CDR3 DNA sequence: TGTGCCAGCAGACAGACCCGGGACAGGTTTACCTACGAGCAGTACTTC. This gives the protein CASRQTRDRFTYEQYF.

In its sample, this clone was seen once. The chain uses TRBV11-2 and TRBJ1-1; D perhaps matches TRBD1 (6 bases). V lost 5 bases and J 3 bases, leaving 16 bases between the germline ends. This CDR3 has 15 amino acids. The V gene's germline CDR1 is SGHAT and CDR2 FQNNGV. CDR3 in DNA: TGTGCCAGCAGCCTCCGTCGAAGGGGGGACACTGAAGCTTTCTTT. Amino acid sequence: CASSLRRRGDTEAFF. Full variable domain (outside the CDR3, taken from reference TRBV11-2 and TRBJ1-1): EAGVAQSPRYKIIEKRQSVAFWCNPISGHATLYWYQQILGQGPKLLIQFQNNGVVDDSQLPKDRFSAERLKGVDSTLKIQPAKLEDSAVYLCASSLRRRGDTEAFFGQGTRLTVV.

A few counts support this clone. The chain recombines TRBV6-1 with TRBJ2-2, with 8 bases matching TRBD2. The CDR3 is 15 residues long. The J segment lost 6 bases and the V segment lost 3 bases, leaving 6 bases of the junction unmatched. Germline V CDR1 and CDR2: MNHNS, SASEGT. CDR3 region: CASSDISGGAGELFF. DNA of the CDR3: TGTGCCAGCAGTGATATAAGCGGGGGCGCCGGGGAGCTGTTTTTT.

The V and J genes are TRBV10-3 and TRBJ1-3, with a weak D call TRBD1 (6 bases). V lost 10 bases to trimming and J lost 2 bases, with 12 bases between them. CDR3 size: 13 residues. Germline CDR1 ENHRY, CDR2 SYGVKD. CDR3 DNA sequence: TGTGCCACGGGGGCCATCCCTGGAAACACCATATATTTT. It translates to CATGAIPGNTIYF.

This chain uses TRBV28 with TRBJ2-4; 7 positions match TRBD1. In germline, CDR1 is MDHEN, CDR2 SYDVKM. The CDR3 is 12 residues long. V shed 6 bases, J shed 10 bases, and the junction held 6 bases outside the gene matches. The CDR3 sequence: CASRGTDLIQYF. CDR3 DNA: TGTGCCAGCAGGGGGACAGACCTTATTCAGTACTTC.

J is TRBJ1-1 and V is TRBV5-1, with D perhaps matching TRBD1 (6 bases). CDR3 length: 12 residues. Germline V gene sequence: CDR1 SGHRS, CDR2 YFSETQ. The V and J ends lost 4 bases and 8 bases respectively, with 12 bases between them. In nucleotides, the CDR3 is TGCGCCAGCAGCCCGAACAGGGTCGAAGCTTTCTTT. This gives the protein CASSPNRVEAFF.

The chain links TRBV15 to TRBJ1-1; maybe TRBD1 (6 bases). CDR3 length equals 15 residues. The germline gives CDR1 LNHNV, CDR2 YYDKDF (reference sequence). V shed 1 base and J shed 3 bases, with 12 bases lying between them. The CDR3 spells CATSRGSGADTEAFF. The CDR3 DNA reads TGTGCCACCAGCAGAGGGTCGGGGGCAGACACTGAAGCTTTCTTT.

The rearrangement links TRBV5-1 to TRBJ1-2; 7 bases map to TRBD1. CDR1 is SGHRS and CDR2 is YFSETQ in the germline V gene. This CDR3 comprises 18 residues. With 5 bases clipped from V and 4 bases from J, the junction kept 20 bases outside the gene matches. This chain's CDR3 is CASSPTSFRDSLSYGYTF. The CDR3 region has the DNA TGCGCCAGCAGTCCTACTTCATTCCGGGACAGTCTCTCCTATGGCTACACCTTC.

The rearrangement uses TRBV9 and TRBJ2-2; 7 bases are a match to TRBD1. This CDR3 spans 15 amino acids. V was pared by 2 bases and J by 0 bases, with 1 base of the junction left unmatched. Germline V CDR1 and CDR2: SGDLS, YYNGEE. The chain's CDR3 is CASSVDRANTGELFF. In DNA form, the CDR3 reads TGTGCCAGCAGCGTCGACAGGGCGAACACCGGGGAGCTGTTTTTT.

A single count supports this clone. The V and J genes are TRBV29-1 and TRBJ1-2, with 8 positions matching TRBD1. With V trimmed by 6 bases and J by 4 bases, 10 bases remained unmatched. CDR1 SQVTM and CDR2 ANQGSEA come from the germline V gene. The CDR3 has 14 residues. Here the CDR3 reads CSVVDRDILYGYTF. In DNA form, the CDR3 reads TGCAGCGTAGTGGACAGGGACATTCTCTATGGCTACACCTTC.

The V and J genes are TRBV6-5 and TRBJ2-1, with D tentatively TRBD1 or TRBD2 (5 bases each). This CDR3 contains 14 residues. Trimming took off 6 bases at V and 8 bases at J, with 17 bases between the two ends. Germline V gives CDR1 MNHEY, CDR2 SVGAGI. CDR3 region: CASRPGSPGHEQFF. DNA of the CDR3: TGTGCCAGCAGACCTGGCTCACCGGGGCATGAGCAGTTCTTC.

The V and J genes are TRBV30 and TRBJ1-2; D is perhaps TRBD1 (6 bases). CDR1 is GTSNPN, CDR2 SVGIG, per germline (reference sequence). Trimming cost V 2 bases and J 8 bases, with 21 bases left between them. The CDR3 extends over 15 amino acids. CDR3 coding DNA: TGTGCCTGGAGTAAAAGACAGGATTCGGTGGGAGGCTACACCTTC. It is translated as CAWSKRQDSVGGYTF. Looking up the rest from reference TRBV30 and TRBJ1-2 gives the full variable domain: SQTIHQWPATLVQPVGSPLSLECTVEGTSNPNLYWYRQAAGRGLQLLFYSVGIGQISSEVPQNLSASRPQDRQFILSSKKLLLSDSGFYLCAWSKRQDSVGGYTFGSGTRLTVV.

The V and J genes are TRBV6-1 and TRBJ2-7; 12 bases fit TRBD1. Germline V gene data show CDR1 as MNHNS and CDR2 as SASEGT. V lost 0 bases, J lost 6 bases, and 3 bases stayed unmatched. The CDR3 sequence is 15 residues long. DNA of the CDR3: TGTGCCAGCAGTGAAGCGGGGACAGGGGGCGGCGAGCAGTACTTC. Its translation: CASSEAGTGGGEQYF.

This clone appeared a few times. The V gene is TRBV10-3, the J gene TRBJ1-6; 7 positions agree with TRBD1. The CDR3 length is 13 residues. CDR1 and CDR2 from the germline V gene are ENHRY and SYGVKD. V shed 11 bases and J 8 bases; nucleotides not matched to a gene: 9. The CDR3, as DNA: TGTGCCTCCAGACAGGGTAGTTATTCACCCCTCCACTTT. Protein sequence: CASRQGSYSPLHF.

In nucleotides, the CDR3 is TGCGCCAGCAGCCAAGAACCTTCTCAGATTCGAGCCTACAATGAGCAGTTCTTC. It encodes CASSQEPSQIRAYNEQFF. The V and J genes are TRBV4-1 and TRBJ2-1, with unresolved D. CDR1 and CDR2 (germline): MGHRA, YSYEKL. V lost 0 bases, J lost 2 bases, and 17 bases lay in between. There are 18 residues in the CDR3.

V usage is TRBV7-9 and J usage is TRBJ2-2; maybe TRBD2 (5 bases). This CDR3 has 15 amino acids. V was trimmed by 5 bases and J by 0 bases, leaving 10 bases between them. Germline values: CDR1 SEHNR, CDR2 FQNEAQ (reference sequence). The CDR3 loop reads CASSRGSANTGELFF. In nucleotides, the CDR3 is TGTGCCAGCAGCCGCGGGTCCGCGAACACCGGGGAGCTGTTTTTT.

The chain carries TRBV28 and TRBJ2-5; D is unclear. Germline CDR1 and CDR2: MDHEN and SYDVKM. Between the trimmed V and J ends, which lost 3 bases and 3 bases, there was a span of 11 bases. The CDR3 runs to 14 residues. CDR3 sequence (DNA): TGTGCCAGCAGTTTGCCCTTAATAAAAGAGACCCAGTACTTC. Translation: CASSLPLIKETQYF.

This clone turned up a few times. V and J are TRBV2 and TRBJ1-4, with D possibly being TRBD1 (6 bases). The CDR3 has 14 amino acids. V was shortened by 6 bases and J by 6 bases, with 14 bases between the two germline ends. Germline V gene data show CDR1 as SNHLY and CDR2 as FYNNEI. The CDR3 DNA is TGTGCCAGCAGCACTACAGGGTTCTATGAAAAACTGTTTTTT. This sequence encodes CASSTTGFYEKLFF.

This chain's CDR3 is CASSLEDRGCYEQYF. DNA for the CDR3: TGTGCCAGCAGTTTAGAGGACAGGGGGTGCTACGAGCAGTACTTC. V usage is TRBV27 and J usage is TRBJ2-7; 10 bases line up with TRBD1. J gave up 3 bases and V 2 bases, and 4 bases lay outside the gene matches. This CDR3 is 15 amino acids long. CDR1 is MNHEY, CDR2 SMNVEV, per germline (reference sequence).

This clone showed up just once. The rearrangement uses TRBV29-1 and TRBJ1-1; no definite D call. Germline assignment: CDR1 SQVTM and CDR2 ANQGSEA. The CDR3 has 14 amino acids. Trimming took off 4 bases at V and 0 bases at J, with 12 bases between the two ends. The CDR3 coding sequence is TGCAGCGTTGGTGGCAGCTCACTGAACACTGAAGCTTTCTTT. Its translation is CSVGGSSLNTEAFF.

The V call is TRBV5-5, the J call TRBJ1-1; 8 nucleotides match TRBD1. CDR3 length equals 13 residues. Losses at the gene ends were 2 bases for V and 4 bases for J; bases not matched to a gene: 1. Germline V lookup: CDR1 SGHKS, CDR2 YYEKEE (reference sequence). CDR3 region: CASSFDRGTEAFF. The CDR3 DNA is TGTGCCAGCAGCTTTGACAGGGGCACTGAAGCTTTCTTT.

The chain is built from TRBV2 and TRBJ1-3, with D maybe TRBD1 (5 bases). This CDR3 has 16 residues. Germline V gene data show CDR1 as SNHLY and CDR2 as FYNNEI. Trimming removed 4 bases at V and 0 bases at J, with 13 bases between. For the CDR3, the DNA is TGTGCCAGCAGTGGACAGTTAATTGTCTCTGGAAACACCATATATTTT. Translation: CASSGQLIVSGNTIYF.

This chain connects TRBV5-1 to TRBJ1-4; 8 bases align to TRBD1. The germline gives CDR1 SGHRS, CDR2 YFSETQ. The CDR3 is 16 amino acids. Trimming took 3 bases from V and 0 from J; bases not matched to a gene: 4. The DNA for the CDR3 is TGCGCCAGCAGCTCGGACAGGGTGGCAACTAATGAAAAACTGTTTTTT. This sequence encodes CASSSDRVATNEKLFF.

The chain couples TRBV7-9 to TRBJ1-6; D gene ambiguous. Trimming removed 1 base from V and 9 bases from J, with 10 bases in between. Germline V lookup: CDR1 SEHNR, CDR2 FQNEAQ (reference sequence). The CDR3 sequence is 14 residues long. The CDR3, as DNA: TGTGCCAGCAGCTTAGAAAAAGTGGCTTCACCCCTCCACTTT. Protein: CASSLEKVASPLHF. The whole variable domain, filled in from reference TRBV7-9 and TRBJ1-6, reads DTGVSQNPRHKITKRGQNVTFRCDPISEHNRLYWYRQTLGQGPEFLTYFQNEAQLEKSRLLSDRFSAERPKGSFSTLEIQRTEQGDSAMYLCASSLEKVASPLHFGNGTRLTVT.

There are a few counts of this clone. The V call is TRBV6-1, the J call TRBJ2-2, with 7 bases aligning to TRBD1. This CDR3 region has 14 residues. V trimming: 7 bases; J trimming: 6 bases; junction bases outside the gene matches: 8. Germline V CDR1 and CDR2: MNHNS, SASEGT. The CDR3 loop reads CASTRRGRAGELFF. CDR3 nucleotides: TGTGCCAGCACCCGAAGGGGGCGGGCCGGGGAGCTGTTTTTT.

V usage is TRBV14 and J usage is TRBJ1-2, with 7 bases matching TRBD1. The CDR3 extends over 15 amino acids. J was trimmed by 3 bases and V by 0 bases; bases with no gene match: 4. Germline CDR1 SGHDN, CDR2 FVKESK. CDR3 sequence (DNA): TGTGCCAGCAGCCAAGACCGGGACAGACACTATGGCTACACCTTC. This codes for CASSQDRDRHYGYTF.

This rearrangement joins TRBV14 to TRBJ1-2; D remains unclear. Germline V CDR1 and CDR2: SGHDN, FVKESK. V lost 0 bases and J 8 bases, leaving 19 bases between the germline ends. The CDR3 has 16 residues. The DNA for the CDR3 is TGTGCCAGCAGCCAAGAGGGCGGAGCACCCTCCGGGGGCTACACCTTC. It translates to CASSQEGGAPSGGYTF. Based on the CDR3 plus reference TRBV14 and TRBJ1-2, the full variable domain is EAGVTQFPSHSVIEKGQTVTLRCDPISGHDNLYWYRRVMGKEIKFLLHFVKESKQDESGMPNNRFLAERTGGTYSTLKVQPAELEDSGVYFCASSQEGGAPSGGYTFGSGTRLTVV.